This T cell receptor (beta chain) was identified during a study of cytomegalovirus exposure and HLA in healthy donors. Study details: Around 180 million T cells yielded 117 million unique TCR beta sequences in earlier analysis. General study points: It was only CMV serostatus that was available as immune exposure information.

The donors gave bone marrow, and they were healthy. The PCR made use of 60 Vbeta and 13 Jbeta primers. Data came from immunoSEQ multiplex PCR; TCRdb stores just in-frame clones and leaves some out. Of approximately 72,000 clones in the sample, roughly 82% were seen once. A word on this clone: What it binds is not known.

Sequenced sample: PBMCs. This TCR came from a man aged 18 to 30 in good health and CMV-seronegative.

The CDR3 spells CSVRSGGNTEAFF. CDR3 nucleotides: TGCAGCGTGCGGTCAGGGGGGAACACTGAAGCTTTCTTT. This sequence joins TRBV29-1 and TRBJ1-1; the match to TRBD1 covers 7 bases. Germline loops: CDR1 SQVTM, CDR2 ANQGSEA. V lost 6 bases and J lost 1; bases outside the gene matches: 5. The CDR3 has 13 amino acids.